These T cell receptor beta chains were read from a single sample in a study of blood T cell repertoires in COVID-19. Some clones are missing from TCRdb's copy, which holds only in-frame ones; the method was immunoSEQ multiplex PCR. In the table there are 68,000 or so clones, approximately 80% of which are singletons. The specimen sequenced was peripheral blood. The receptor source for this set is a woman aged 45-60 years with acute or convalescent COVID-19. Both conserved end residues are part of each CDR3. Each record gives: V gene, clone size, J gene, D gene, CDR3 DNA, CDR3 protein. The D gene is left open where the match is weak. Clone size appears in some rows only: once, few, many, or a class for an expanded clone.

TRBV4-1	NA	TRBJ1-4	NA	TGCGCCAGCAGCCAAGTCGTCCAGTGGAGAAATGAAAAACTGTTTTTT	CASSQVVQWRNEKLFF
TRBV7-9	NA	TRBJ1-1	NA	TGTGCCAGCAGCCCCCAGCAGGACACTGAAGCTTTCTTT	CASSPQQDTEAFF
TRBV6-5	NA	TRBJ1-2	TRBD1	TGTGCCAGCAGTTACAGGGGGCCCTATGGCTACACCTTC	CASSYRGPYGYTF
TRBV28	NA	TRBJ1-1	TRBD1	TGTGCCAGCAGTTACTGGGGGACAGGGCGGAAGACTGAAGCTTTCTTT	CASSYWGTGRKTEAFF
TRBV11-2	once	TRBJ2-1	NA	TGTGCCAGCAGCCTGACAACTCTCGAGCGGAGACAGTTCTTC	CASSLTTLERRQFF
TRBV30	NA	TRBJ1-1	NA	TGTGCCTGGATACCTGACTTCTACAACACTGAAGCTTTCTTT	CAWIPDFYNTEAFF
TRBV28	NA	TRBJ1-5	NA	TGTGCCAGCAGTTTGAGAGAGCTAATCAATCAGCCCCAGCATTTT	CASSLRELINQPQHF
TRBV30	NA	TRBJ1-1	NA	TGTGCCTGGAGATGGCTAGATGACACTGAAGCTTTCTTT	CAWRWLDDTEAFF
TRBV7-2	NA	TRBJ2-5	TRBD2	TGTGCCAGCAGCTTCCGGGGGGGCCAAGAGACCCAGTACTTC	CASSFRGGQETQYF
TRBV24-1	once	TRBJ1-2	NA	TGTGCCACCAGTCGGTACAACTATGGCTACACCTTC	CATSRYNYGYTF
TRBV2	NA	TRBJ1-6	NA	TGTGCCAGCAGTCGGTGGGCCTCCTATAATTCACCCCTCCACTTT	CASSRWASYNSPLHF
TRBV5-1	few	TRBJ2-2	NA	TGCGCCAGCACCCCTGGCTTCAACACCGGGGAGCTGTTTTTT	CASTPGFNTGELFF
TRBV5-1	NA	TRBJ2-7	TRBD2	TGCGCCAGCAGCTTGATAAGCGGGGCGCACTACGAGCAGTACTTC	CASSLISGAHYEQYF
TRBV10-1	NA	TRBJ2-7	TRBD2	TGCGCCAGCAGTGATTTTGCGGGAGGGACCTACGAGCAGTACTTC	CASSDFAGGTYEQYF
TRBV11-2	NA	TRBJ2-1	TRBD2	TGTGCCAGCAGCTTAAGACTAGCGGGGGCCCAGGGGAATGAGCAGTTCTTC	CASSLRLAGAQGNEQFF
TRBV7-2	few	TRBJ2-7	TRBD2	TGTGCCAGCAGCTTAGCGGGGGCTAGCGGGAGAACCCCTCTCTCCTACGAGCAGTACTTC	CASSLAGASGRTPLSYEQYF
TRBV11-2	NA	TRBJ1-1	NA	TGTGCCAGCAGTGTAATGAGCGTGAACACTGAAGCTTTCTTT	CASSVMSVNTEAFF
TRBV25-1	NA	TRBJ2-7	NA	TGTGCCAGCAGTCACCGGGACACAGGGTACGAGCAGTACTTC	CASSHRDTGYEQYF
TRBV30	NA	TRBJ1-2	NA	TGTGCCTGGAGTCTTTCAGTCTATGGCTACACCTTC	CAWSLSVYGYTF
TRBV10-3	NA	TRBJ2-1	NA	TGTGCCATCAGTACGGGAACAAACTACAATGAGCAGTTCTTC	CAISTGTNYNEQFF
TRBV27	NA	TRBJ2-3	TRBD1	TGTGCCAGCACCCTAAGGTGGGACAGCACCACAGATACGCAGTATTTT	CASTLRWDSTTDTQYF
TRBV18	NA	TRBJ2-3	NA	TGTGCCAGCTCACCAACTCCCGCGGGGACAGATACGCAGTATTTT	CASSPTPAGTDTQYF
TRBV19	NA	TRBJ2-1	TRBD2	TGTGCCAGTAGTATCCGACTAGCGGGATTGAATGAGCAGTTCTTC	CASSIRLAGLNEQFF
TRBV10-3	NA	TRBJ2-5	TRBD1	TGTGCCATCAGAGGACAGGGCCCAGAGACCCAGTACTTC	CAIRGQGPETQYF
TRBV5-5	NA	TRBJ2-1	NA	TGTGCCAGCTCCCGAAGCGGCTCCTACAATGAGCAGTTCTTC	CASSRSGSYNEQFF
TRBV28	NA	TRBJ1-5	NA	TGTGCCACCAAGGGAGGGGCCCGGCAGCCCCAGCATTTT	CATKGGARQPQHF
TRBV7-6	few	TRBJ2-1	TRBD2	TGTGCCAGCAGCTTAGTGATGACTAGCGGGAGGTCCAATCTTATCAATGAGCAGTTCTTC	CASSLVMTSGRSNLINEQFF
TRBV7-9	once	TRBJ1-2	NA	TGTGCCAGCACCGGGCGGGGAGGGTCCGTGGGAAGTTCATATGGCTACACCTTC	CASTGRGGSVGSSYGYTF
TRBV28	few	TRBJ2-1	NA	TGTGCCAGCAGCCCCAGGAATGAGCAGTTCTTC	CASSPRNEQFF
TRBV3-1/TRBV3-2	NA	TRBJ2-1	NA	TGTGCCAGCAGCCAAGTCGATGAGCAGTTCTTC	CASSQVDEQFF
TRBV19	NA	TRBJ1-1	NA	TGTGCCAGTAGTATACAAGAGGGCACTGAAGCTTTCTTT	CASSIQEGTEAFF
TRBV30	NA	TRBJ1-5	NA	TGTGCCTGGGACGAACAGGGTTTTGGCAATCAGCCCCAGCATTTT	CAWDEQGFGNQPQHF
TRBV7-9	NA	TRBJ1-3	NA	TGTGCCAGCAGCTTATATTACGTATCGAGAGGAAACACCATATATTTT	CASSLYYVSRGNTIYF
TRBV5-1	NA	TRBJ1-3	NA	TGCGCCAGCAGCTTCGCGGGAAACACCATATATTTT	CASSFAGNTIYF
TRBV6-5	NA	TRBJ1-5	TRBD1	TGTGCCAGCAAGACAGGGGCGGATCAGCCCCAGCATTTT	CASKTGADQPQHF
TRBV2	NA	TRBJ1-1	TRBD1	TGTGCCAGCAGGACAGGGGGCTCGGTTGAAGCTTTCTTT	CASRTGGSVEAFF
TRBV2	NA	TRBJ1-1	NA	TGTGCCAGCAATCCCCAGGGTAGCACTGAAGCTTTCTTT	CASNPQGSTEAFF
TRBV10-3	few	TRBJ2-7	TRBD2	TGTGCCATCAGTAAACTAGCGGGAGCGGAGGAGCAGTACTTC	CAISKLAGAEEQYF
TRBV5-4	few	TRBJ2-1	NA	TGTGCCAGCAGCTTAACTAGTTCCTCCTACAATGAGCAGTTCTTC	CASSLTSSSYNEQFF
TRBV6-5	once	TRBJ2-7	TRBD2	TGTGCCAGCAGTTCTCCCGGGACTAGCGTCTACGAGCAGTACTTC	CASSSPGTSVYEQYF
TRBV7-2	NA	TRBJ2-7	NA	TGTGCCAGCAGCTTAGCGACAGGGACAACTAGCGGCTACGAGCAGTACTTC	CASSLATGTTSGYEQYF
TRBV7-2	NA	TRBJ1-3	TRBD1	TGTGCCAGCAGCGCCACCGGGACAGGCTCTGGAAACACCATATATTTT	CASSATGTGSGNTIYF
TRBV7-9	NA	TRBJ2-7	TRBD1	TGTGCCAGCAGCTTAGGGGACAGGGTCCCCAACGAGCAGTACTTC	CASSLGDRVPNEQYF
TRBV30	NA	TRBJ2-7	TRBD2	TGTGCCTGTACTAGCGGGAGGTGGTACGAGCAGTACTTC	CACTSGRWYEQYF
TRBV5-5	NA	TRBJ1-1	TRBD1	TGTGCCAGCAGCTTGGGGACAGGGGGCGCGGGAACTGAAGCTTTCTTT	CASSLGTGGAGTEAFF
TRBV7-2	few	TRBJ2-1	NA	TGTGCCAGCAGCTCCATACTTACGGGGGAATTCTTATACAATGAGCAGTTCTTC	CASSSILTGEFLYNEQFF
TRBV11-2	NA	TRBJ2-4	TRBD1	TGTGCCAGCAGCCCAGGGACAGACAAAAACATTCAGTACTTC	CASSPGTDKNIQYF
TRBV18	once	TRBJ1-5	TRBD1	TGTGCCAGCTCGCGGGACAGGGTGAGCAATCAGCCCCAGCATTTT	CASSRDRVSNQPQHF
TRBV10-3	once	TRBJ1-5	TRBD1	TGTGCCATCAGTGAGTCGACAGGGGGCTATCAGCCCCAGCATTTT	CAISESTGGYQPQHF
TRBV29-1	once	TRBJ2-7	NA	TGCAGCGTTCTTAGTTCTAGCGCCGCCTACGAGCAGTACTTC	CSVLSSSAAYEQYF
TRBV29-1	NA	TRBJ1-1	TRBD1	TGCAGCGTTGATCGGCAGGGGGGTCTCGGAGCTTTCTTT	CSVDRQGGLGAFF
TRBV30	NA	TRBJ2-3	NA	TGTGCCTGGAGGGGGCTCGATACAGATACGCAGTATTTT	CAWRGLDTDTQYF
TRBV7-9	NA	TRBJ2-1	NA	TGTGCCAGCAGCTCCCCAGGCACCCGCAATGAGCAGTTCTTC	CASSSPGTRNEQFF